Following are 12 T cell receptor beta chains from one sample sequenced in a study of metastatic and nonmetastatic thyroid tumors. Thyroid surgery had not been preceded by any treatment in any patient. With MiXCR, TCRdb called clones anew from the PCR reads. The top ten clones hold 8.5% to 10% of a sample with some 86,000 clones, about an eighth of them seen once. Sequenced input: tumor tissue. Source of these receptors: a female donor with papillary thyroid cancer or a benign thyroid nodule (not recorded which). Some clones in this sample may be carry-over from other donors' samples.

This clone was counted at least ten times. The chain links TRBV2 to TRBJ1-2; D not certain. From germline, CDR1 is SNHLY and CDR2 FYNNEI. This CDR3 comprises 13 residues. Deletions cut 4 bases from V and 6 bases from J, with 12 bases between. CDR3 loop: CASSGIPGDGYTF. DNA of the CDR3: TGTGCCAGCAGTGGAATCCCCGGGGATGGCTACACCTTC. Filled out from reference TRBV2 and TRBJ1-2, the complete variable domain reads EPEVTQTPSHQVTQMGQEVILRCVPISNHLYFYWYRQILGQKVEFLVSFYNNEISEKSEIFDDQFSVERPDGSNFTLKIRSTKLEDSAMYFCASSGIPGDGYTFGSGTRLTVV.

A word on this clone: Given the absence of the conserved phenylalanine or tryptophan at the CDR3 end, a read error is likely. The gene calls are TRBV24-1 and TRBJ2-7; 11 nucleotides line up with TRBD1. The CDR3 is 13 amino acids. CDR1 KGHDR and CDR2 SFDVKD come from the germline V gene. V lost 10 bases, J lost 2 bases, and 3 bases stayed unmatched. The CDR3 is CATGGQGAYEQYL. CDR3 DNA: TGTGCCACAGGGGGACAGGGGGCCTACGAGCAGTACTTA.

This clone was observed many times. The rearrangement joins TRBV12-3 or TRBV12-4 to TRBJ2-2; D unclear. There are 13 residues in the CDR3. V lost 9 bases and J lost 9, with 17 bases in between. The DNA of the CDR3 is TGTGCCAGTTCCCCCGGGTCGAGCCGGGAGCTGTTTTTT. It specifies CASSPGSSRELFF.

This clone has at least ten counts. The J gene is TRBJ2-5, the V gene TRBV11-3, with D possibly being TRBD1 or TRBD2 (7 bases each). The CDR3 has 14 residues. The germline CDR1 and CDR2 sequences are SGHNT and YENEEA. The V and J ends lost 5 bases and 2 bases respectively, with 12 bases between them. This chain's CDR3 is CASSPRGGQETQYF. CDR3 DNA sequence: TGTGCCAGCAGCCCCAGGGGGGGGCAAGAGACCCAGTACTTC.

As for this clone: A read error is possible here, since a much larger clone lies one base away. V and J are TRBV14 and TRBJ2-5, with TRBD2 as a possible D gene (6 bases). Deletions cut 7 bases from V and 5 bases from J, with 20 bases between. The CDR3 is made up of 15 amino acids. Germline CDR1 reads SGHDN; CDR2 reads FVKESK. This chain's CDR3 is CASIQDRGRGETQYF. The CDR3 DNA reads TGTGCCAGCATCCAGGACCGGGGGAGAGGGGAGACCCAGTACTTC. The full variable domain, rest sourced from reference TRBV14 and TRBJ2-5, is EAGVTQFPSHSVIEKGQTVTLRCDPISGHDNLYWYRRVMGKEIKFLLHFVKESKQDESGMPNNRFLAERTGGTYSTLKVQPAELEDSGVYFCASIQDRGRGETQYFGPGTRLLVL.

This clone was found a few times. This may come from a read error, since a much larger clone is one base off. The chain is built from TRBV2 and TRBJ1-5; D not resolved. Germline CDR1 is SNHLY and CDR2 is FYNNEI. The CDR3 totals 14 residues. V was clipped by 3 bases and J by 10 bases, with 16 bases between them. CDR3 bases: TGTGCCAGCAGTGACGCCAGCCCTAGTCATCCCCAGCATTTT. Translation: CASSDASPSHPQHF.

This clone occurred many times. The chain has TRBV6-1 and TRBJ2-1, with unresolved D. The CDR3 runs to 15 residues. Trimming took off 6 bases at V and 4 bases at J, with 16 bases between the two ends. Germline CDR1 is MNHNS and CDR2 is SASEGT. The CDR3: CASRRTVDKYNEQFF. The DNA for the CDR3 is TGTGCCAGCAGACGGACGGTTGACAAATACAATGAGCAGTTCTTC.

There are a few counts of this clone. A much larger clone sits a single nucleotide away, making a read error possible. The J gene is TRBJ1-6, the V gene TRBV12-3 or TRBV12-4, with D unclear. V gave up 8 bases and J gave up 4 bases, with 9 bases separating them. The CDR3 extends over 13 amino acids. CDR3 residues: CASGIKYNSPLHF. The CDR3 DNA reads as TGTGCCAGCGGAATCAAATATAATTCACCCCTCCACTTT.

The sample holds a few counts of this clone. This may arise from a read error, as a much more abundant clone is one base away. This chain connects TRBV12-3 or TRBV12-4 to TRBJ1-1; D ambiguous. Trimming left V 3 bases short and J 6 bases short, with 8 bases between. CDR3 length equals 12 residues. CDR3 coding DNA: TGTGCCAGCAGTTTTGCGGGCTCTGAAGCTTTCTTT. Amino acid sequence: CASSFAGSEAFF.

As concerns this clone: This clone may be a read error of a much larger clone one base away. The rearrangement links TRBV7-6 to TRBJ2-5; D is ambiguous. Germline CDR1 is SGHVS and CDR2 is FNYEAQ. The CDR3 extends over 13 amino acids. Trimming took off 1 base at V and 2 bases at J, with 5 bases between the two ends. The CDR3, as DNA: TGTGCCAGCAGCTTAGGCCCGCAAGAGACCCAGTACTTC. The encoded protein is CASSLGPQETQYF.

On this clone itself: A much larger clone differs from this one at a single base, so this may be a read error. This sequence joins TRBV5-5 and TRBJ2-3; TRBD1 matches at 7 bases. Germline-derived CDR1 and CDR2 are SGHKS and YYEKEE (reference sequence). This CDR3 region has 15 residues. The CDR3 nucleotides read TGTGCCAGCATCTTGGATACAGGGGGCACAGATACGCAGTATTTT. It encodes CASILDTGGTDTQYF.

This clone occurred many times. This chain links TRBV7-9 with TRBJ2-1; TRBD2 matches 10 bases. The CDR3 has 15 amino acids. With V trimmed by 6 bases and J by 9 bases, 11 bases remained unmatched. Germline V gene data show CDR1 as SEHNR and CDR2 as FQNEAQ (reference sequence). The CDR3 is CASRPLAGSPVEQFF. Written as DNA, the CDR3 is TGTGCCAGCAGACCACTAGCGGGAAGTCCCGTTGAGCAGTTCTTC.